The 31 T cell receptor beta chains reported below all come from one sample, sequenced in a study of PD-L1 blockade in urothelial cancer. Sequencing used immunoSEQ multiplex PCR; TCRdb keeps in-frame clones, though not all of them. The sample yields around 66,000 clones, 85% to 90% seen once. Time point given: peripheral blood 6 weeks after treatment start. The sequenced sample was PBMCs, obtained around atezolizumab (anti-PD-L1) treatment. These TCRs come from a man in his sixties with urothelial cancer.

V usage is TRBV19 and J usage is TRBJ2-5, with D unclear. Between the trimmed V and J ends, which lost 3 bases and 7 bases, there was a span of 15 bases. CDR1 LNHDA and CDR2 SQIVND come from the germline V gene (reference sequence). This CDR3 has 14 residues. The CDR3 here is CASSIEEGRGTQYF. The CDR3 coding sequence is TGTGCCAGTAGTATTGAGGAAGGCAGAGGGACCCAGTACTTC.

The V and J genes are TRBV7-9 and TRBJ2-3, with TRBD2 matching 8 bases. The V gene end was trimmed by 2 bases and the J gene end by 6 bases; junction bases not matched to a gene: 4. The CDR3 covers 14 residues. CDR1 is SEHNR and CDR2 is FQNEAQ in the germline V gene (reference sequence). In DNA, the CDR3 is TGTGCCAGCAGCTTAAGCGGGAGCCTTGATACGCAGTATTTT. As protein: CASSLSGSLDTQYF.

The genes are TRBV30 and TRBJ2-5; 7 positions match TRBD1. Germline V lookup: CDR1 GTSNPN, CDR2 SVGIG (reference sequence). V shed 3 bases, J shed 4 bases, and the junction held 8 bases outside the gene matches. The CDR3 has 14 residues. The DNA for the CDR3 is TGTGCCTGGAGAAGGGGACAGTGGTCAGAGACCCAGTACTTC. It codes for CAWRRGQWSETQYF.

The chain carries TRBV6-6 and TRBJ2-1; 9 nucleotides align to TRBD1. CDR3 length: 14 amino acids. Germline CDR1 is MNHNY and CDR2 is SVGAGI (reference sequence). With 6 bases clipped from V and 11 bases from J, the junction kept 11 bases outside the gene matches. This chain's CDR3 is CASRGDREVQKQFF. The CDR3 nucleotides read TGTGCCAGCAGGGGGGACAGGGAGGTTCAAAAGCAGTTCTTC.

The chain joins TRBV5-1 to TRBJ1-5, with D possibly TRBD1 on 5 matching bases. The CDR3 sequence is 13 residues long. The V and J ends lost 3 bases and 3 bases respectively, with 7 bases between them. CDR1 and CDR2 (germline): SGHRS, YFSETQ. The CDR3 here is CASSSGNNQPQHF. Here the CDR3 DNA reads TGCGCCAGCAGCTCAGGGAACAATCAGCCCCAGCATTTT. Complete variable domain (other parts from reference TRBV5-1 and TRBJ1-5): KAGVTQTPRYLIKTRGQQVTLSCSPISGHRSVSWYQQTPGQGLQFLFEYFSETQRNKGNFPGRFSGRQFSNSRSEMNVSTLELGDSALYLCASSSGNNQPQHFGDGTRLSIL.

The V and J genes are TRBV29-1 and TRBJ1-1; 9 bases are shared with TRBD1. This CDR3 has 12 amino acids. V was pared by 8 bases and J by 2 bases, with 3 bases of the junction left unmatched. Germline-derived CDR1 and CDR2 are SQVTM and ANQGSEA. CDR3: CSLGQGNTEAFF. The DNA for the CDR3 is TGCAGCTTGGGACAGGGTAACACTGAAGCTTTCTTT. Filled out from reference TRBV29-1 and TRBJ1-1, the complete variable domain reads SAVISQKPSRDICQRGTSLTIQCQVDSQVTMMFWYRQQPGQSLTLIATANQGSEATYESGFVIDKFPISRPNLTFSTLTVSNMSPEDSSIYLCSLGQGNTEAFFGQGTRLTVV.

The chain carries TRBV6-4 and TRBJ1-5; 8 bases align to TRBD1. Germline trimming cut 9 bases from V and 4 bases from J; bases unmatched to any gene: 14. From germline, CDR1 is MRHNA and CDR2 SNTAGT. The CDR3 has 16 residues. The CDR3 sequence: CASMTGVFSKNQPQHF. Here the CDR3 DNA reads TGTGCCAGTATGACAGGGGTGTTTTCAAAGAATCAGCCCCAGCATTTT.

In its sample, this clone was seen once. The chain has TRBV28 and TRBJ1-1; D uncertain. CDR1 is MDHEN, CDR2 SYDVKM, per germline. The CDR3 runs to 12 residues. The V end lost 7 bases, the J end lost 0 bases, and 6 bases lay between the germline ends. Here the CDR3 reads CASISVNTEAFF. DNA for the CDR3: TGTGCCAGCATAAGCGTGAACACTGAAGCTTTCTTT.

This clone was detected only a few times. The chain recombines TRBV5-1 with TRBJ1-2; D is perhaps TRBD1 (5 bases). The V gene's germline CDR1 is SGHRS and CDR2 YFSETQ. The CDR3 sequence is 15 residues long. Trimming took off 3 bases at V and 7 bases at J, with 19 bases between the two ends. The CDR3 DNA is TGCGCCAGCAGCTACATGGGGTCAGGGAACGGTGGCTACACCTTC. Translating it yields CASSYMGSGNGGYTF.

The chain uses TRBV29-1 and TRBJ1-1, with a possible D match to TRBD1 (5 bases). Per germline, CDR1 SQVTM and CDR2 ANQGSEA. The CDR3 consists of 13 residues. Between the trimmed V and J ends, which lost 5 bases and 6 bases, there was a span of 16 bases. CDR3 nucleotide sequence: TGCAGCGTTAATAGGGACTTCGGAGCTGAAGCTTTCTTT. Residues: CSVNRDFGAEAFF.

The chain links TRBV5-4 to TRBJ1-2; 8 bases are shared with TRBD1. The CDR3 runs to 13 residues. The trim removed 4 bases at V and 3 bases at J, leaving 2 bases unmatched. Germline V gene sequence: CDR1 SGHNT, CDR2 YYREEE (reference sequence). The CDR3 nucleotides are TGTGCCAGCAGCCCGGGACAGGACTATGGCTACACCTTC. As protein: CASSPGQDYGYTF.

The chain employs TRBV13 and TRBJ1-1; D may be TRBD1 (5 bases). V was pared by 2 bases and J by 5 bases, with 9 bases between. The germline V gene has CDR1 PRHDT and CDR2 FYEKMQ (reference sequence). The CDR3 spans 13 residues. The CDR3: CASSLFRETEAFF. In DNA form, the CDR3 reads TGTGCCAGCAGCTTATTCAGGGAAACTGAAGCTTTCTTT.

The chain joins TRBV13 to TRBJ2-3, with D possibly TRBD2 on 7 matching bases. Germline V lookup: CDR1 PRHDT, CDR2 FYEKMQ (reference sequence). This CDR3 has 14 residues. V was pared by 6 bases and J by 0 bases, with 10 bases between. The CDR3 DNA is TGTGCCAGCAGGGGGGGGCGGAGCACAGATACGCAGTATTTT. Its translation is CASRGGRSTDTQYF.

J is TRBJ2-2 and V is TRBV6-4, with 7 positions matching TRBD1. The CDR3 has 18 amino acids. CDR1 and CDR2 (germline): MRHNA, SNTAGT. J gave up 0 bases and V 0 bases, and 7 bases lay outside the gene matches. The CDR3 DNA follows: TGTGCCAGCAGTGACTCAATGAGGACAGGAGCGAACACCGGGGAGCTGTTTTTT. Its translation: CASSDSMRTGANTGELFF.

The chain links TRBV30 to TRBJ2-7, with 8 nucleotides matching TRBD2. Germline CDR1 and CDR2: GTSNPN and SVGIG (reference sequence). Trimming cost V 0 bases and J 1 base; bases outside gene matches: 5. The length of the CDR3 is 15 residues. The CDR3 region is CAWSVRGRTSYEQYF. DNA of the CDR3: TGTGCCTGGAGTGTACGCGGGAGGACTTCCTACGAGCAGTACTTC.

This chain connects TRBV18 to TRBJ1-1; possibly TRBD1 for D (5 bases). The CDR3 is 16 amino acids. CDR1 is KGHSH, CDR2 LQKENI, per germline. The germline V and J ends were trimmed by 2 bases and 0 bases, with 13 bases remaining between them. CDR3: CASSPRQGIMNTEAFF. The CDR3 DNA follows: TGTGCCAGCTCACCAAGGCAGGGAATTATGAACACTGAAGCTTTCTTT.

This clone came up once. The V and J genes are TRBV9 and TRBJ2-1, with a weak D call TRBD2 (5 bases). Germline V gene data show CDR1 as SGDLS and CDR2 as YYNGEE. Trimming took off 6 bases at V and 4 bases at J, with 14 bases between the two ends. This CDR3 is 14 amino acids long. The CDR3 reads CASNSGASYNEQFF. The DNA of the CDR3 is TGTGCCAGCAACAGCGGAGCTTCTTACAATGAGCAGTTCTTC.

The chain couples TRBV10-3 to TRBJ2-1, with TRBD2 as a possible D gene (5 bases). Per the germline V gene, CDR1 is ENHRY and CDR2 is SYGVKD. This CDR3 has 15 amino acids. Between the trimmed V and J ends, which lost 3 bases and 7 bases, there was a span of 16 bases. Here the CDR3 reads CAISDLAGRANEQFF. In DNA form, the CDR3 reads TGTGCCATCAGTGACCTAGCCGGGCGTGCGAATGAGCAGTTCTTC.

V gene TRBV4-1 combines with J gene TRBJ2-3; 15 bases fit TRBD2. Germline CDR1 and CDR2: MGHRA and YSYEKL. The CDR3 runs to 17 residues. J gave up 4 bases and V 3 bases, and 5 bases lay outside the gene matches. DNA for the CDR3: TGCGCCAGCAGCCAGGGACTAGCGGGAGGTAGTGCAGATACGCAGTATTTT. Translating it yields CASSQGLAGGSADTQYF.

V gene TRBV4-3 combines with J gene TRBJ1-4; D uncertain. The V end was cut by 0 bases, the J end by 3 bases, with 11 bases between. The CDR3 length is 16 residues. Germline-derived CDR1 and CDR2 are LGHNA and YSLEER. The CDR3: CASSQDPRTANEKLFF. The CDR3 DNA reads TGCGCCAGCAGCCAAGACCCCCGCACGGCTAATGAAAAACTGTTTTTT.

The CDR3 sequence is CASSPGTGSNQPQHF. The CDR3 bases are TGTGCCAGCAGCCCCGGGACAGGGAGCAATCAGCCCCAGCATTTT. The rearrangement joins TRBV5-8 to TRBJ1-5; TRBD1 matches at 9 bases. V dropped 4 bases and J dropped 1; count of bases not matched to a gene: 3. CDR1 is SGHTS, CDR2 YDEGEE, per germline. The length of the CDR3 is 15 residues.

The CDR3 spells CASSYSGTQTTGELFF. Written as DNA, the CDR3 is TGTGCCAGCAGTTACTCGGGGACACAGACTACCGGGGAGCTGTTTTTT. This chain uses TRBV6-6 with TRBJ2-2, with D maybe TRBD1 (6 bases). CDR3 length equals 16 residues. V was shortened by 0 bases and J by 5 bases, with 13 bases between the two germline ends. Germline assignment: CDR1 MNHNY and CDR2 SVGAGI (reference sequence).

The CDR3 is CASSSGGGGVGEQYF. The CDR3 coding sequence is TGTGCCAGTAGCTCGGGGGGAGGCGGGGTCGGCGAGCAGTACTTC. This chain uses TRBV19 with TRBJ2-7; 7 bases match TRBD2. The CDR3 sequence is 15 residues long. The V segment lost 6 bases and the J segment 6 bases; nucleotides outside the gene matches: 14. Germline CDR1 is LNHDA and CDR2 is SQIVND (reference sequence).

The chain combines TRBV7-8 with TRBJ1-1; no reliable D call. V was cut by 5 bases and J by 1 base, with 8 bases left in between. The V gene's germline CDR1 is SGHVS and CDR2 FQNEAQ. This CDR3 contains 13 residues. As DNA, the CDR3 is TGTGCCAGCAGCCGTTCGGGGAACACTGAAGCTTTCTTT. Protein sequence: CASSRSGNTEAFF.

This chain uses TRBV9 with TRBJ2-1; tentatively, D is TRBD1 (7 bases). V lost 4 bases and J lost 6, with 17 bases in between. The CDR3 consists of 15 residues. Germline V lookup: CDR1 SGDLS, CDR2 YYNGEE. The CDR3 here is CASSPGDRDPNEQFF. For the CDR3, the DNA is TGTGCCAGCAGCCCGGGAGACAGGGACCCCAATGAGCAGTTCTTC. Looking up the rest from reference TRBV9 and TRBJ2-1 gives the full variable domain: DSGVTQTPKHLITATGQRVTLRCSPRSGDLSVYWYQQSLDQGLQFLIQYYNGEERAKGNILERFSAQQFPDLHSELNLSSLELGDSALYFCASSPGDRDPNEQFFGPGTRLTVL.

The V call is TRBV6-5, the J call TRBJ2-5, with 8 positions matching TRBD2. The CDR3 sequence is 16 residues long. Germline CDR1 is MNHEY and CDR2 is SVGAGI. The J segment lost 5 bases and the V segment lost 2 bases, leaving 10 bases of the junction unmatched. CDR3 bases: TGTGCCAGCAGTTACGGGAACGGGGGGGCGGGGGAGACCCAGTACTTC. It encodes CASSYGNGGAGETQYF.

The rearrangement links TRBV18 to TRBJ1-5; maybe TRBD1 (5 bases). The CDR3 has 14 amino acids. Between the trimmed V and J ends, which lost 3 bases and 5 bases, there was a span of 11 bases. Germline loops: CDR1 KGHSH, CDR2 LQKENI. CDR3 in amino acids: CASSPWGGDQPQHF. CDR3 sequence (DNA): TGTGCCAGCTCACCTTGGGGAGGGGATCAGCCCCAGCATTTT. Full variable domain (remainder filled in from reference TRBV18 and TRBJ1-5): NAGVMQNPRHLVRRRGQEARLRCSPMKGHSHVYWYRQLPEEGLKFMVYLQKENIIDESGMPKERFSAEFPKEGPSILRIQQVVRGDSAAYFCASSPWGGDQPQHFGDGTRLSIL.

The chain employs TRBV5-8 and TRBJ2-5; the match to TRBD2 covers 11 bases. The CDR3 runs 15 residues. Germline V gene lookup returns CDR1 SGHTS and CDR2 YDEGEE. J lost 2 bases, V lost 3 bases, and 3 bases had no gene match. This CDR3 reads CASSWGLAEQETQYF. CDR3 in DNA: TGTGCCAGCAGCTGGGGACTAGCGGAACAAGAGACCCAGTACTTC.

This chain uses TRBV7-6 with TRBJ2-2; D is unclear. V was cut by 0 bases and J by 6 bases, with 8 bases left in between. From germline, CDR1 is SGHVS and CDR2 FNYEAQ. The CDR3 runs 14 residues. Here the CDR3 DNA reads TGTGCCAGCAGCTTAGCCGGGTCGGCCGGGGAGCTGTTTTTT. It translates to CASSLAGSAGELFF.

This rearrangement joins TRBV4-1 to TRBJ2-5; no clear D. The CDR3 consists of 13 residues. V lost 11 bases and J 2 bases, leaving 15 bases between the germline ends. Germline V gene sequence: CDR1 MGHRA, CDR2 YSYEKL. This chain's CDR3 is CAGSFGLQETQYF. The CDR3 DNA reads TGCGCCGGCTCCTTTGGGCTTCAAGAGACCCAGTACTTC.

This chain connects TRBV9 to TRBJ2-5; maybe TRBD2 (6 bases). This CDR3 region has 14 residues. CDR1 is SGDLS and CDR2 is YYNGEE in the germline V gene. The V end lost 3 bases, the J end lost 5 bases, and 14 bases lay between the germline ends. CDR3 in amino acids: CASSAGWGEETQYF. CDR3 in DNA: TGTGCCAGCAGCGCGGGGTGGGGGGAGGAGACCCAGTACTTC.